This T cell receptor beta chain was recovered during a study of TIL therapy for anti-PD-1-resistant metastatic lung cancer. Study-wide background: Progressing patients received lymphodepletion, expanded TIL infusion and IL-2.

CDR1 is MDHEN and CDR2 is SYDVKM in the germline V gene. V was cut by 4 bases and J by 4 bases, with 5 bases left in between. This CDR3 is built from 12 residues. As for time point: pre-treatment sample, taken before nivolumab and TIL therapy. Enrollment ran from late 2017 to early 2020. In this sample, this clone turned up once. Its matching antigen is unknown. Overall study findings and caveats: Treatment-naive, never-smoker and oncogene-addicted patients were overrepresented in this highly selected cohort.

Sequencing used immunoSEQ v3. Libraries were sequenced to around 2 million read pairs (survey) or about 5-6 million (deep). Clones were sequenced by immunoSEQ multiplex PCR, and TCRdb holds only the in-frame ones, with some missing. Among 18,000 or so clones listed, about four fifths were seen once. This chain uses TRBV28 with TRBJ1-5; D gene unclear. This sequence was found in a person aged 25 to 79 with non-small cell lung cancer. This specimen was blood, taken at baseline. CDR3 sequence: CASSSGNQPQHF. The CDR3 bases are TGTGCCAGCAGTTCGGGGAATCAGCCCCAGCATTTT.